This T cell receptor (beta chain) was retrieved from a study of blood T cell repertoires in COVID-19. Study-wide background: COVID-19 samples, acute and convalescent, were from the United States, Italy and Spain.

Generated by immunoSEQ multiplex PCR, the TCRdb table keeps only in-frame clones and is missing some. The sample holds under 250,000 clones; roughly 79% are singletons and the top ten take about 8.9%. Participant age was roughly 18 to 100 years, and participants resided in 24 US areas. The TCR comes from a woman in her fifties or sixties with acute COVID-19. Material: PBMCs or T cells enriched from blood (not recorded which).

In DNA, the CDR3 is TGTGCCAGCTCACCGGACAGGGCGCGGAACACTGAAGCTTTCTTT. Protein sequence: CASSPDRARNTEAFF. This rearrangement joins TRBV18 to TRBJ1-1; 8 bases align to TRBD1. The CDR3 is 15 residues long. V shed 3 bases, J shed 1 base, and the junction held 4 bases outside the gene matches. Looked up from germline, CDR1 is KGHSH and CDR2 is LQKENI.